Below are 7 T cell receptor beta chains sequenced from a single sample in a study of shared clonotypes between healthy human individuals. Sequenced by immunoSEQ multiplex PCR; TCRdb stores in-frame clones only, minus some. The sample consists of fewer than 3 million clones, 80% to 95% of them appearing once. The source material was naive CD4+ T cells from PBMCs. Subset described: CD45RA+ positively selected. These receptors all come from a man aged 18 to 29 in good health. Some clones in this sample may be carry-over from other donors' samples.

This chain uses TRBV19 with TRBJ2-3, with D tentatively TRBD1 (5 bases). The CDR3 extends over 13 amino acids. CDR1 is LNHDA and CDR2 is SQIVND in the germline V gene (reference sequence). V was shortened by 4 bases and J by 3 bases, with 8 bases between the two germline ends. CDR3 region: CASSNTGTDTQYF. The CDR3 DNA reads as TGTGCCAGTAGTAACACAGGAACAGATACGCAGTATTTT. Full variable domain (remainder filled in from reference TRBV19 and TRBJ2-3): DGGITQSPKYLFRKEGQNVTLSCEQNLNHDAMYWYRQDPGQGLRLIYYSQIVNDFQKGDIAEGYSVSREKKESFPLTVTSAQKNPTAFYLCASSNTGTDTQYFGPGTRLTVL.

Details on this clone: Other nucleotide sequences from this sample produce the same CDR3. The chain combines TRBV5-1 with TRBJ2-1; D is undetermined. The V end lost 0 bases, the J end lost 0 bases, and 7 bases lay between the germline ends. The CDR3 has 15 amino acids. CDR1 SGHRS and CDR2 YFSETQ come from the germline V gene. DNA for the CDR3: TGCGCCAGCAGCTTGGACACGAGCTCCTACAATGAGCAGTTCTTC. Residues: CASSLDTSSYNEQFF.

The CDR3 region is CASSFSGQGYNEQFF. CDR3 in DNA: TGTGCCAGCAGTTTTTCGGGACAGGGCTACAATGAGCAGTTCTTC. V gene TRBV27 combines with J gene TRBJ2-1, with 9 bases aligning to TRBD1. In germline, CDR1 is MNHEY, CDR2 SMNVEV (reference sequence). The CDR3 has 15 residues. With 3 bases clipped from V and 3 bases from J, the junction kept 3 bases outside the gene matches.

J is TRBJ2-2 and V is TRBV2; D gene unclear. This CDR3 region has 13 residues. V lost 3 bases and J lost 4, with 6 bases in between. Germline CDR1 and CDR2: SNHLY and FYNNEI. The chain's CDR3 is CASSDTVTGELFF. CDR3 DNA sequence: TGTGCCAGCAGTGACACCGTCACCGGGGAGCTGTTTTTT.

As to this clone: Other DNA sequences in this sample translate to the same CDR3. The chain joins TRBV5-6 to TRBJ2-5, with D hard to call. The ends were cut back, 1 base at V and 0 bases at J, with 4 bases in the middle. Per germline, CDR1 SGHDT and CDR2 YYEEEE. This CDR3 comprises 13 residues. DNA of the CDR3: TGTGCCAGCAGCTTGACTGACCAAGAGACCCAGTACTTC. As protein: CASSLTDQETQYF.

As for this clone: This specimen includes other DNA sequences encoding the same CDR3. J is TRBJ2-2 and V is TRBV5-1; the D is unclear. Germline V gene sequence: CDR1 SGHRS, CDR2 YFSETQ. The CDR3 consists of 13 residues. V lost 0 bases and J 5 bases, leaving 5 bases between the germline ends. DNA of the CDR3: TGCGCCAGCAGCTTGGATGCGACCGGGGAGCTGTTTTTT. This gives the protein CASSLDATGELFF.

The chain combines TRBV4-1 with TRBJ2-7; tentatively, D is TRBD2 (5 bases). V lost 2 bases and J 4 bases, leaving 18 bases between the germline ends. Germline V gene sequence: CDR1 MGHRA, CDR2 YSYEKL. This CDR3 spans 16 amino acids. The CDR3, as DNA: TGCGCCAGCAGCCAAAATGCCGCTGCGGGCGTGTACGAGCAGTACTTC. The encoded protein is CASSQNAAAGVYEQYF.